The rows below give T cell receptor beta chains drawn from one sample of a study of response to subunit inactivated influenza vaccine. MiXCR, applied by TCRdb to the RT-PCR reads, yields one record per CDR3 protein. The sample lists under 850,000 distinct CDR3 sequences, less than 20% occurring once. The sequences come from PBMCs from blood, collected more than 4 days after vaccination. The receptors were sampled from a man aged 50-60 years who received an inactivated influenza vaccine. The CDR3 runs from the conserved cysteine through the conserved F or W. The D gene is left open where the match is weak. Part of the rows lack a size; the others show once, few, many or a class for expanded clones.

CDR3 DNA: TGCGCCAGCAGCCACGGACAGGGCTCAGATACGCAGTATTTT
CDR3 protein: CASSHGQGSDTQYF
V gene: TRBV5-1
clone size: many
D gene: TRBD1
J gene: TRBJ2-3

CDR3 DNA: TGCGCCAGCAGCTACGGGACAGGGCCATCCAATGAGCAGTTCTTC
CDR3 protein: CASSYGTGPSNEQFF
V gene: TRBV5-1
clone size: few
D gene: TRBD1
J gene: TRBJ2-1

CDR3 DNA: TGCGCCAGCAGCCCGAGGACAGGGGGGTTCTCTAATCAGCCCCAGCATTTT
CDR3 protein: CASSPRTGGFSNQPQHF
V gene: TRBV5-1
clone size: -
D gene: TRBD1
J gene: TRBJ1-5

CDR3 DNA: TGTGCCAGCAGCTTAAGCGACAGGGGGTGGGAGACCCAGTACTTC
CDR3 protein: CASSLSDRGWETQYF
V gene: TRBV7-2
clone size: -
D gene: TRBD1
J gene: TRBJ2-5

CDR3 DNA: TGTGCCAGCAGTTCCCAGAACTCAGATACGCAGTATTTT
CDR3 protein: CASSSQNSDTQYF
V gene: TRBV6-5
clone size: -
D gene: -
J gene: TRBJ2-3

CDR3 DNA: TGTGCCAGCAGCTTAACCCAGGGGTTAAACGAGCAGTACTTC
CDR3 protein: CASSLTQGLNEQYF
V gene: TRBV7-6
clone size: -
D gene: -
J gene: TRBJ2-7

CDR3 DNA: TGCAGTGCGAGCGGGAGTCCACAAGAGACCCAGTACTTC
CDR3 protein: CSASGSPQETQYF
V gene: TRBV20-1
clone size: few
D gene: TRBD2
J gene: TRBJ2-5

CDR3 DNA: TGTGCCAGCAGTTATCAGGGACTGGTGCAGTTCTTC
CDR3 protein: CASSYQGLVQFF
V gene: TRBV6-5
clone size: -
D gene: -
J gene: TRBJ2-1

CDR3 DNA: TGCAGTGCTAGAAGAGGATTGGACGAGCAGTACTTC
CDR3 protein: CSARRGLDEQYF
V gene: TRBV20-1
clone size: few
D gene: -
J gene: TRBJ2-7

CDR3 DNA: TGTGCCAGCAGCTCCGGGACTCACATTCGCTATGAGCAGTTCTTC
CDR3 protein: CASSSGTHIRYEQFF
V gene: TRBV21-1
clone size: -
D gene: -
J gene: TRBJ2-1

CDR3 DNA: TGTGCCAGCAGTTTAGTGGTGGGGTTTTCAACCAATGAGCAGTTCTTC
CDR3 protein: CASSLVVGFSTNEQFF
V gene: TRBV12-3/TRBV12-4
clone size: few
D gene: -
J gene: TRBJ2-1

CDR3 DNA: TGTGCCAGCTCACCACGGCAGGGGCAGGGGACCGGGGAGCTGTTTTTT
CDR3 protein: CASSPRQGQGTGELFF
V gene: TRBV18
clone size: few
D gene: -
J gene: TRBJ2-2

CDR3 DNA: TGTGCCAGCAGCCCATACAGGGTTCAAGAGACCCAGTACTTC
CDR3 protein: CASSPYRVQETQYF
V gene: TRBV6-1
clone size: -
D gene: -
J gene: TRBJ2-5

CDR3 DNA: TGCAGCCCTCATAGGGACGGGACCTCCTACGAGCAGTACTTC
CDR3 protein: CSPHRDGTSYEQYF
V gene: TRBV29-1
clone size: -
D gene: -
J gene: TRBJ2-7

CDR3 DNA: TGTGCCAGCAGCGTGCGGACAGGGACTCAGCCCCAGCATTTT
CDR3 protein: CASSVRTGTQPQHF
V gene: TRBV9
clone size: -
D gene: TRBD1
J gene: TRBJ1-5

CDR3 DNA: TGTGCTAGCAGCTTTCGGTGGACTAGCGGGGGCGCGAACACCGGGGAGCTGTTTTTT
CDR3 protein: CASSFRWTSGGANTGELFF
V gene: TRBV7-7
clone size: -
D gene: TRBD2
J gene: TRBJ2-2

CDR3 DNA: TGCAGTGCTAGAGCCACGGGAGGGAGGCCAGTATCGGATACGCAGTATTTT
CDR3 protein: CSARATGGRPVSDTQYF
V gene: TRBV20-1
clone size: -
D gene: TRBD2
J gene: TRBJ2-3

CDR3 DNA: TGTGCCAGCAGCTCCGGGGCTAGGCCATATGAGCAGTTCTTC
CDR3 protein: CASSSGARPYEQFF
V gene: TRBV11-2
clone size: -
D gene: -
J gene: TRBJ2-1

CDR3 DNA: TGTGCCACCAGTGATTACGTTGGGCAGTACTTC
CDR3 protein: CATSDYVGQYF
V gene: TRBV24-1
clone size: many
D gene: -
J gene: TRBJ2-7

CDR3 DNA: TGTGCCAGCAGCAGGACTAGCGGGAGAGGTAATGAGCAGTTCTTC
CDR3 protein: CASSRTSGRGNEQFF
V gene: TRBV9
clone size: -
D gene: TRBD2
J gene: TRBJ2-1

CDR3 DNA: TGTGCCATCAGTCCCGGGACTAGTAGAACCTACGAGCAGTACTTC
CDR3 protein: CAISPGTSRTYEQYF
V gene: TRBV10-3
clone size: many
D gene: TRBD2
J gene: TRBJ2-7

CDR3 DNA: TGTGCCACCAGTGATCGCCGGGGGAATCAGCCCCAGCATTTT
CDR3 protein: CATSDRRGNQPQHF
V gene: TRBV24-1
clone size: few
D gene: -
J gene: TRBJ1-5

CDR3 DNA: TGCGCCAGCAGCTTGGGGGAGTCGGTGAGGGAGCAGTACTTC
CDR3 protein: CASSLGESVREQYF
V gene: TRBV5-1
clone size: -
D gene: -
J gene: TRBJ2-7

CDR3 DNA: TGTGCCAGCAGCCCCGGACGGGATGAGCAGTTCTTC
CDR3 protein: CASSPGRDEQFF
V gene: TRBV7-2
clone size: few
D gene: -
J gene: TRBJ2-1

CDR3 DNA: TGTGCCACGGCACAGGGGACCTACGAGCAGTACTTC
CDR3 protein: CATAQGTYEQYF
V gene: TRBV10-3
clone size: few
D gene: TRBD1
J gene: TRBJ2-7

CDR3 DNA: TGTGCCAGCAGAGAAACGACTAGCGGATTCGAGGCGCGGAGTGAGCAGTTCTTC
CDR3 protein: CASRETTSGFEARSEQFF
V gene: TRBV25-1
clone size: few
D gene: TRBD2
J gene: TRBJ2-1

CDR3 DNA: TGCGCCAGCACTCGGACTAGCGGGACCCTCTACAATGAGCAGTTCTTC
CDR3 protein: CASTRTSGTLYNEQFF
V gene: TRBV5-1
clone size: -
D gene: TRBD2
J gene: TRBJ2-1

CDR3 DNA: TGCGCCAGCAGCCCAGGGGGGTTTGTTAAAGAGACCCAGTACTTC
CDR3 protein: CASSPGGFVKETQYF
V gene: TRBV5-1
clone size: -
D gene: -
J gene: TRBJ2-5

CDR3 DNA: TGTGCCGCGACCCGGGAGGGGGCCGACACCGGGGAGCTGTTTTTT
CDR3 protein: CAATREGADTGELFF
V gene: TRBV12-3/TRBV12-4
clone size: many
D gene: -
J gene: TRBJ2-2

CDR3 DNA: TGCGCCAGCACGCTAGCGGGGAACCAAGAGACCCAGTACTTC
CDR3 protein: CASTLAGNQETQYF
V gene: TRBV5-1
clone size: -
D gene: TRBD2
J gene: TRBJ2-5

CDR3 DNA: TGTGCCAGCAGTGAAAATGTGGCAGGGGCCTCTGGTGAGCAGTTCTTC
CDR3 protein: CASSENVAGASGEQFF
V gene: TRBV25-1
clone size: -
D gene: -
J gene: TRBJ2-1

CDR3 DNA: TGCGCCAGCAGCGGGGGGGGGTCAGTAGATACAGATACGCAGTATTTT
CDR3 protein: CASSGGGSVDTDTQYF
V gene: TRBV5-1
clone size: -
D gene: TRBD2
J gene: TRBJ2-3

CDR3 DNA: TGCAGTGTTACCAACCCCTACGGGAGGGACACAGATACGCAGTATTTT
CDR3 protein: CSVTNPYGRDTDTQYF
V gene: TRBV20-1
clone size: -
D gene: TRBD2
J gene: TRBJ2-3

CDR3 DNA: TGTGCCACCAGTTCAAACGGCGAGTTGCCCCAGCATTTT
CDR3 protein: CATSSNGELPQHF
V gene: TRBV15
clone size: -
D gene: -
J gene: TRBJ1-5

CDR3 DNA: TGTGCCAGCAGCTTTTCCAGGGTCATCTACAATGAGCAGTTCTTC
CDR3 protein: CASSFSRVIYNEQFF
V gene: TRBV7-6
clone size: -
D gene: -
J gene: TRBJ2-1

CDR3 DNA: TGTGCCAGTAGTATCTCAGGGACTAGCCCCGGAGAGGTGTACTTC
CDR3 protein: CASSISGTSPGEVYF
V gene: TRBV19
clone size: -
D gene: TRBD2
J gene: TRBJ2-7

CDR3 DNA: TGCGCCAGCAGCCAAGACAGGGGGCTTAACTCCGGGGAGCTGTTTTTT
CDR3 protein: CASSQDRGLNSGELFF
V gene: TRBV4-1
clone size: many
D gene: TRBD1
J gene: TRBJ2-2

CDR3 DNA: TGTGCCAGCAGCTTAGATGGCGGTGGCTCCTACGAGCAGTACTTC
CDR3 protein: CASSLDGGGSYEQYF
V gene: TRBV7-2
clone size: many
D gene: -
J gene: TRBJ2-7

CDR3 DNA: TGTGCCAGCAGTTTAGAGAGGGCGACAGGAAGGGAGACCCAGTACTTC
CDR3 protein: CASSLERATGRETQYF
V gene: TRBV12-3/TRBV12-4
clone size: few
D gene: -
J gene: TRBJ2-5

CDR3 DNA: TGTGCCAGCAGCCTGGGGGACAGGGTCAATGAGCAGTTCTTC
CDR3 protein: CASSLGDRVNEQFF
V gene: TRBV11-2
clone size: few
D gene: TRBD1
J gene: TRBJ2-1

CDR3 DNA: TGCAGTGCTAGACTAGTAGGGAATGAGCAGTTCTTC
CDR3 protein: CSARLVGNEQFF
V gene: TRBV20-1
clone size: few
D gene: -
J gene: TRBJ2-1

CDR3 DNA: TGTGCCAGCAGCTGGGGTCGCACAGATACGCAGTATTTT
CDR3 protein: CASSWGRTDTQYF
V gene: TRBV7-2
clone size: few
D gene: -
J gene: TRBJ2-3

CDR3 DNA: TGTGCCAGCAGAAACAGGGACGGAATCCCCTACGAGCAGTACTTC
CDR3 protein: CASRNRDGIPYEQYF
V gene: TRBV28
clone size: -
D gene: -
J gene: TRBJ2-7

CDR3 DNA: TGTGCCAGCAGCGAAATGCCCCCGGTTAGCGGGGGAGCGAACACCGGGGAGCTGTTTTTT
CDR3 protein: CASSEMPPVSGGANTGELFF
V gene: TRBV21-1
clone size: few
D gene: -
J gene: TRBJ2-2

CDR3 DNA: TGTGCCAGCAGTTTAGGGGGGGCGACGCGCAATCAGCCCCAGCATTTT
CDR3 protein: CASSLGGATRNQPQHF
V gene: TRBV27
clone size: -
D gene: -
J gene: TRBJ1-5

CDR3 DNA: TGTGCCAGCAGCTTAGGTCCGGGACTAGCCCTCCAAGAGACCCAGTACTTC
CDR3 protein: CASSLGPGLALQETQYF
V gene: TRBV11-2
clone size: -
D gene: TRBD2
J gene: TRBJ2-5

CDR3 DNA: TGTGCCAGCAGTTTAGGTCCCCTGCTCGAGGGCAATACGCAGTATTTT
CDR3 protein: CASSLGPLLEGNTQYF
V gene: TRBV12-3/TRBV12-4
clone size: -
D gene: -
J gene: TRBJ2-3

CDR3 DNA: TGCAGTGCTGGATGGGCCGGGGGAGTCTCACCCCTCCACTTT
CDR3 protein: CSAGWAGGVSPLHF
V gene: TRBV20-1
clone size: few
D gene: -
J gene: TRBJ1-6

CDR3 DNA: TGTGCCAGCACCTCCAGGGGCAACCAAGAGACCCAGTACTTC
CDR3 protein: CASTSRGNQETQYF
V gene: TRBV25-1
clone size: few
D gene: -
J gene: TRBJ2-5

CDR3 DNA: TGTGCCAGCAGCCATTCCCGGGACAACTACTATGGCTACACCTTC
CDR3 protein: CASSHSRDNYYGYTF
V gene: TRBV28
clone size: few
D gene: -
J gene: TRBJ1-2

CDR3 DNA: TGTGCCAGCAGCTTACCCGGGACAGGGGTCTACGAGCAGTACTTC
CDR3 protein: CASSLPGTGVYEQYF
V gene: TRBV7-2
clone size: many
D gene: TRBD1
J gene: TRBJ2-7

CDR3 DNA: TGTGCCAGCAGCTTAGCGGGACTAGCGGAAGAGACCCAGTACTTC
CDR3 protein: CASSLAGLAEETQYF
V gene: TRBV7-2
clone size: -
D gene: TRBD2
J gene: TRBJ2-5

CDR3 DNA: TGTGCCAGCAGTGAACTCCCGGGATTCGGCGGGGAGCTGTTTTTT
CDR3 protein: CASSELPGFGGELFF
V gene: TRBV6-1
clone size: few
D gene: -
J gene: TRBJ2-2

CDR3 DNA: TGCGCCAGCAGCCTCGCTGGGGCCTCTGGGGCCAACGTCCTGACTTTC
CDR3 protein: CASSLAGASGANVLTF
V gene: TRBV4-3
clone size: few
D gene: -
J gene: TRBJ2-6

CDR3 DNA: TGCGCCAGCAGCCAACTAAGCGGGAGGGCCGACTACGAGCAGTACTTC
CDR3 protein: CASSQLSGRADYEQYF
V gene: TRBV5-1
clone size: few
D gene: TRBD2
J gene: TRBJ2-7

CDR3 DNA: TGTGCCAGCAGGTTGGGACAGGGGAATGAAAAACTGTTTTTT
CDR3 protein: CASRLGQGNEKLFF
V gene: TRBV12-3/TRBV12-4
clone size: -
D gene: TRBD1
J gene: TRBJ1-4

CDR3 DNA: TGCGCCAGCAGCGTGGACAGGGCGAGAAACACCATATATTTT
CDR3 protein: CASSVDRARNTIYF
V gene: TRBV5-1
clone size: -
D gene: TRBD1
J gene: TRBJ1-3

CDR3 DNA: TGTGCCAGCAGCTTAGACGGCCTTAGCACAGATACGCAGTATTTT
CDR3 protein: CASSLDGLSTDTQYF
V gene: TRBV7-8
clone size: few
D gene: -
J gene: TRBJ2-3

CDR3 DNA: TGCAGCGTTGGACAGGGGGCCGATTCAGATACGCAGTATTTT
CDR3 protein: CSVGQGADSDTQYF
V gene: TRBV29-1
clone size: few
D gene: TRBD1
J gene: TRBJ2-3

CDR3 DNA: TGTGCCAGCAGACACGACTTGAATGAGCAGTTCTTC
CDR3 protein: CASRHDLNEQFF
V gene: TRBV7-9
clone size: -
D gene: -
J gene: TRBJ2-1